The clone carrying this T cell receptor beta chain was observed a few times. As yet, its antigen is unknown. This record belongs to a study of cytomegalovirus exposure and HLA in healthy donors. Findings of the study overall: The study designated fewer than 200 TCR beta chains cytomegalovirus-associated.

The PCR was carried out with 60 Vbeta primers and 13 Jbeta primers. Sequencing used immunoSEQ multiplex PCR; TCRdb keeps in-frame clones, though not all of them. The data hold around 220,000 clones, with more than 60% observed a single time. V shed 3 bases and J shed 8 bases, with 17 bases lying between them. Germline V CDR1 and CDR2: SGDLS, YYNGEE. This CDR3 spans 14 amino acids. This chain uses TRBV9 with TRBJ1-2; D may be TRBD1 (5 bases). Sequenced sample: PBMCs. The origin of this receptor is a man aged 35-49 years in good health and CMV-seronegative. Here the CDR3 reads CASSATQGAYGYTF. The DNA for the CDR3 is TGTGCCAGCAGCGCCACCCAGGGTGCGTACGGCTACACCTTC. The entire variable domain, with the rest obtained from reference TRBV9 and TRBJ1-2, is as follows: DSGVTQTPKHLITATGQRVTLRCSPRSGDLSVYWYQQSLDQGLQFLIQYYNGEERAKGNILERFSAQQFPDLHSELNLSSLELGDSALYFCASSATQGAYGYTFGSGTRLTVV.